This TCR beta chain originates from a study of shared clonotypes between healthy human individuals. Study conclusions and caveats: In general, naive subsets displayed greater estimated richness than memory subsets did. Several donors had about 5.1% of their naive CD4 clonotypes in common.

Every subset had its genomic DNA shared out evenly among several immunoSEQ plates. Produced via immunoSEQ multiplex PCR; TCRdb's table is partial and in-frame only. This repertoire shows nearly 1,000,000 clones, less than 85% found once; its top ten account for roughly 1.5%. The junction had 1 base not matched to a gene; V was cut back by 7 bases and J by 0 bases. From germline, CDR1 is LNHDA and CDR2 SQIVND (reference sequence). CDR3 length: 13 residues. This clone was seen a single time. The target antigen is unknown. This receptor was identified in a man between 18 and 29 years old in good health. The sample comprised memory CD4+ T cells sorted from blood. Subset of the sample: CD45RA-negative fraction. The chain has TRBV19 and TRBJ2-5; 8 bases map to TRBD1. The CDR3 DNA reads TGTGCCAGTACGGACAGGGACCAAGAGACCCAGTACTTC. This sequence encodes CASTDRDQETQYF.